Listed here are 19 T cell receptor beta chains from one sample, sequenced in a study of naive and memory T cell subsets. Both TRBC1 and TRBC2 were covered by a beta constant-region primer of two equimolar oligonucleotides. MiXCR, run by TCRdb on the UMI-ligation and nested PCR reads, gives a single entry per CDR3 protein. Of around 160,000 distinct CDR3 sequences listed, approximately 15% are singletons. The sample comprised naive CD4+ T cells from blood. The receptors shown here come from a human donor in good health.

This clonotype appeared a few times. This chain connects TRBV5-1 to TRBJ2-1, with TRBD2 identical over 8 bases. V lost 3 bases, J lost 0 bases, and 5 bases stayed unmatched. Looked up from germline, CDR1 is SGHRS and CDR2 is YFSETQ. This CDR3 region has 16 residues. The CDR3 reads CASSSREGDSYNEQFF. The DNA of the CDR3 is TGCGCCAGCAGCTCCCGGGAGGGAGACTCCTACAATGAGCAGTTCTTC.

This clonotype was observed at least ten times. V usage is TRBV20-1 and J usage is TRBJ2-7; tentative D call: TRBD1 (6 bases). V lost 3 bases and J 0 bases, leaving 15 bases between the germline ends. CDR3 length equals 15 residues. In germline, CDR1 is DFQATT, CDR2 SNEGSKA (reference sequence). The CDR3 DNA is TGCAGTGCTAGTGGGGGCAGTCGGGCCTCCTACGAGCAGTACTTC. The encoded protein is CSASGGSRASYEQYF.

The rearrangement uses TRBV2 and TRBJ1-1; a possible D gene is TRBD1 (5 bases). The CDR3 spans 13 residues. Trimming shortened V by 4 bases and J by 6 bases, and 12 bases separated the two germline ends. CDR1 is SNHLY and CDR2 is FYNNEI in the germline V gene. The CDR3 DNA follows: TGTGCCAGCAGTGGCGGGACCGTGCCTGAAGCTTTCTTT. This codes for CASSGGTVPEAFF.

This clonotype was detected a few times. The J gene is TRBJ2-5, the V gene TRBV4-3; D call uncertain. V was trimmed by 3 bases and J by 9 bases, leaving 14 bases between them. The V gene's germline CDR1 is LGHNA and CDR2 YSLEER. The CDR3 runs 13 residues. In nucleotides, the CDR3 is TGCGCCAGCAGCCAGTATTACTTCTCATCCCAGTACTTC. Protein: CASSQYYFSSQYF.

The V and J genes are TRBV29-1 and TRBJ1-1, with 9 bases fitting TRBD1. The germline CDR1 and CDR2 sequences are SQVTM and ANQGSEA. This CDR3 is 15 amino acids long. Unmatched junction bases numbered 10, after V lost 5 bases and J lost 3 bases. CDR3 protein: CSVSYRGRFDTEAFF. CDR3 nucleotides: TGCAGCGTTTCCTACAGGGGGCGATTTGACACTGAAGCTTTCTTT.

The chain links TRBV5-6 to TRBJ2-3; 14 bases map to TRBD2. Germline assignment: CDR1 SGHDT and CDR2 YYEEEE. Trimming at V came to 3 bases and at J to 3 bases, leaving 12 bases not matched to a gene. This CDR3 region has 19 residues. The CDR3 region has the DNA TGTGCCAGCAGCTCAACCGGACTAGCGGGAGGAAGTATGACAGATACGCAGTATTTT. Its protein product is CASSSTGLAGGSMTDTQYF.

This clonotype was observed a few times. V is TRBV5-4 and J is TRBJ2-1; TRBD2 matches at 13 bases. Germline V gives CDR1 SGHNT, CDR2 YYREEE (reference sequence). This CDR3 has 19 amino acids. The V and J ends lost 1 base and 8 bases, in that order; junction bases with no gene match: 15. The CDR3 loop reads CASSLRVGLAGARRDEQFF. The CDR3 DNA reads as TGTGCCAGCAGCTTGAGGGTAGGACTAGCGGGAGCCCGCCGCGATGAGCAGTTCTTC.

The V call is TRBV6-5, the J call TRBJ1-3; D is uncertain. V lost 5 bases and J 0 bases, leaving 5 bases between the germline ends. The CDR3 is 13 amino acids. The germline gives CDR1 MNHEY, CDR2 SVGAGI. The CDR3 sequence: CASSEISGNTIYF. DNA of the CDR3: TGTGCCAGCAGTGAAATCTCTGGAAACACCATATATTTT.

This clonotype was recorded at least ten times. The chain joins TRBV5-1 to TRBJ2-3, with TRBD2 as a possible D gene (6 bases). The CDR3 contains 15 residues. V was cut by 0 bases and J by 0 bases, with 8 bases left in between. Germline-derived CDR1 and CDR2 are SGHRS and YFSETQ. CDR3 DNA sequence: TGCGCCAGCAGCTTGGATAGCGGCAGCACAGATACGCAGTATTTT. Its protein is CASSLDSGSTDTQYF.

This clonotype was detected only once. The chain links TRBV5-1 to TRBJ1-6; 10 bases map to TRBD1. With V trimmed by 2 bases and J by 6 bases, 2 bases remained unmatched. The CDR3 runs to 15 residues. Germline V gene data show CDR1 as SGHRS and CDR2 as YFSETQ. The CDR3 reads CASSLRTGGNSPLHF. In DNA, the CDR3 is TGCGCCAGCAGCTTACGGACAGGGGGTAATTCACCCCTCCACTTT.

This clonotype turned up a few times. V is TRBV15 and J is TRBJ2-7; D gene unclear. CDR1 is LNHNV, CDR2 YYDKDF, per germline (reference sequence). V was pared by 1 base and J by 4 bases, with 5 bases between. The CDR3 has 12 residues. This chain's CDR3 is CATSRAQYEQYF. The CDR3, as DNA: TGTGCCACCAGCAGAGCCCAGTACGAGCAGTACTTC.

This clonotype was counted only a few times. The chain employs TRBV12-3 or TRBV12-4 and TRBJ2-7; 12 bases align to TRBD2. V lost 2 bases to trimming and J lost 7 bases; unmatched junction nucleotides: 3. CDR3 length: 14 amino acids. The CDR3, as DNA: TGTGCCAGCAGTTTATATACTAGCGGGAGGGAGCAGTACTTC. Its translation: CASSLYTSGREQYF.

This sequence joins TRBV28 and TRBJ2-7, with 7 bases aligning to TRBD1. With 5 bases clipped from V and 4 bases from J, the junction kept 8 bases outside the gene matches. Germline values: CDR1 MDHEN, CDR2 SYDVKM. CDR3 length equals 14 residues. CDR3 nucleotides: TGTGCCAGCAGTCTAGCCGGGACAGAGTACGAGCAGTACTTC. Amino acids: CASSLAGTEYEQYF.

The chain carries TRBV7-9 and TRBJ2-1; TRBD1 matches at 9 bases. Germline CDR1 and CDR2: SEHNR and FQNEAQ (reference sequence). V shed 5 bases and J 5 bases; nucleotides not matched to a gene: 10. This CDR3 is 16 amino acids long. The CDR3 region is CASSLGQGIGHNEQFF. CDR3 DNA: TGTGCCAGCAGCCTGGGACAGGGTATCGGACACAATGAGCAGTTCTTC. The whole variable domain, filled in from reference TRBV7-9 and TRBJ2-1, reads DTGVSQNPRHKITKRGQNVTFRCDPISEHNRLYWYRQTLGQGPEFLTYFQNEAQLEKSRLLSDRFSAERPKGSFSTLEIQRTEQGDSAMYLCASSLGQGIGHNEQFFGPGTRLTVL.

The chain recombines TRBV20-1 with TRBJ2-2; 11 bases align to TRBD2. Looked up from germline, CDR1 is DFQATT and CDR2 is SNEGSKA (reference sequence). V lost 3 bases, J lost 6 bases, and 6 bases stayed unmatched. There are 15 residues in the CDR3. The CDR3 loop reads CSASGLAGPSGELFF. The CDR3 coding sequence is TGCAGTGCTAGCGGACTAGCGGGCCCCTCCGGGGAGCTGTTTTTT.

This chain uses TRBV2 with TRBJ2-3; TRBD2 aligns across 14 bases. This CDR3 is 16 amino acids long. With 6 bases clipped from V and 2 bases from J, the junction kept 4 bases outside the gene matches. Germline V gene data show CDR1 as SNHLY and CDR2 as FYNNEI. In DNA form, the CDR3 reads TGTGCCAGCAGCAGGACTAGCGGGAGGATCACAGATACGCAGTATTTT. Residues: CASSRTSGRITDTQYF.

A few counts support this clonotype. V usage is TRBV15 and J usage is TRBJ2-3; 8 nucleotides line up with TRBD2. Germline-derived CDR1 and CDR2 are LNHNV and YYDKDF (reference sequence). V lost 2 bases, J lost 6 bases, and 13 bases stayed unmatched. The CDR3 is 17 residues long. CDR3 in DNA: TGTGCCACCAGCAGAAAGCCTTTCGGAGCGGGAGTGGATACGCAGTATTTT. Amino acid sequence: CATSRKPFGAGVDTQYF.

This clonotype was recorded a few times. The rearrangement uses TRBV5-1 and TRBJ1-6; tentative D call: TRBD1 (5 bases). In germline, CDR1 is SGHRS, CDR2 YFSETQ. Deletions cut 7 bases from V and 5 bases from J, with 16 bases between. There are 15 residues in the CDR3. In DNA, the CDR3 is TGCGCCAGCCAGCTTGGTGGACAAGATAATTCACCCCTCCACTTT. Its protein product is CASQLGGQDNSPLHF.

The genes are TRBV30 and TRBJ1-1; tentative D call: TRBD1 (6 bases). The CDR3 is 13 residues long. Trimming pared 0 bases from V and 1 base from J, leaving 6 bases between. CDR1 is GTSNPN and CDR2 is SVGIG in the germline V gene (reference sequence). CDR3 sequence (DNA): TGTGCCTGGAGTGTACAGGGGAACACTGAAGCTTTCTTT. It is translated as CAWSVQGNTEAFF.